This TCR beta chain was captured in a study of blood T cell repertoires in COVID-19. Study-level background: The origin of the acute and convalescent COVID-19 samples was the United States, Italy and Spain.

Only in-frame clones appear in the TCRdb table, and some are missing; sequencing was by immunoSEQ multiplex PCR. The repertoire holds 90,000 to 130,000 clones, with approximately 80% as singletons. The CDR3 spans 15 residues. V lost 4 bases to trimming and J lost 5 bases; unmatched junction nucleotides: 9. CDR1 is SGHNT, CDR2 YENEEA, per germline. The specimen sequenced was peripheral blood. This chain connects TRBV11-3 to TRBJ2-5, with TRBD1 matching over 8 bases. The clonotype was recovered from a woman aged 65 to 85 with acute or convalescent COVID-19. CDR3 residues: CASSSGPGGSETQYF. In DNA, the CDR3 is TGTGCCAGCAGCTCGGGCCCAGGGGGCAGTGAGACCCAGTACTTC.